A selection of T cell receptor beta chains follows, all from one sample in a study of T-cell memory formation after mild COVID-19. TCRdb itself ran the 5' RACE reads through MiXCR, one entry per CDR3 protein. The data hold 220,000 or so distinct CDR3 sequences, with over 9.5% observed a single time. Sequencing used PBMCs or a T cell subset sorted from them (not recorded which). The receptors come from a man younger than 35 who had mild COVID-19 (a few samples of this study predate the infection). Cell type and time point are not known. CDR3s include the opening cysteine and the closing phenylalanine or tryptophan.

j_call v_call cdr3_aa
TRBJ2-3 TRBV5-1 CASSDSGGRDTQYF
TRBJ2-3 TRBV7-2 CASSLGRTSTDTQYF
TRBJ2-7 TRBV29-1 CSVEPGQGAREQYF
TRBJ2-5 TRBV5-1 CASSSGGPVETQYF
TRBJ1-2 TRBV6-5 CASLTRSGAYGFTF
TRBJ2-5 TRBV3-1 CASSRVDCQYF
TRBJ2-7 TRBV6-5 CASSYKYPGAYEQYF
TRBJ2-1 TRBV12-3/TRBV12-4 CASSFPDREQFF
TRBJ2-5 TRBV3-1 CASRENLAKEETQYF
TRBJ2-7 TRBV9 CASSLRDSSYEQYF
TRBJ1-2 TRBV12-3/TRBV12-4 CASSIQGSYGYTF
TRBJ2-3 TRBV20-1 CSASLVLAGGTQYF
TRBJ2-5 TRBV7-8 CASSLANGFGETQYF
TRBJ1-5 TRBV18 CASSPTRYRRPSNQPQHF
TRBJ2-1 TRBV20-1 CSAQRAGGPNNEQFF
TRBJ1-1 TRBV7-9 CASSSPRTGLDTEAFF
TRBJ2-1 TRBV5-1 CASSRLAAEPQEQFF
TRBJ1-5 TRBV19 CASSPVRGLQPQHF